The rows below give T cell receptor beta chains drawn from one sample of a study of T cell changes during pregnancy in multiple sclerosis. The protocol was immunoSEQ multiplex PCR, while the TCRdb copy is restricted to in-frame clones and leaves out a portion. The table records about 53,000 clones, roughly 89% of them present only once. Sequenced material: peripheral blood, taken after pregnancy. These receptors all stem from a female donor in good health, enrolled as a control in a pregnancy study. Each CDR3 is given with its conserved first and last residue. The D gene is left open where the match is weak. The size entry is marked missing in some rows and otherwise reads once, few, many or a size class.

cdr3_nt	cdr3_aa	v_call	j_call	clone_size	d_call
TGTGCCAGCAGAACAGGGGTGGAGGGTAATGAAAAACTGTTTTTT	CASRTGVEGNEKLFF	TRBV27	TRBJ1-4	NA	TRBD1
TGTGCCAGCAGCCGACAGGGGAGGGAGACCCAGTACTTC	CASSRQGRETQYF	TRBV11-2	TRBJ2-5	NA	TRBD1
TGTGCCAGTAGTTTGGGACAGGGGGCGCTCGAGCAGTACTTC	CASSLGQGALEQYF	TRBV19	TRBJ2-7	NA	TRBD1
TGCGCCAGCAGCTCTGACAGGAATCTAGATCGGGGCTACACCTTC	CASSSDRNLDRGYTF	TRBV5-1	TRBJ1-2	NA	NA
TGTGCCAGCAGTCCCTCACGTGGGAGCGCAGATACGCAGTATTTT	CASSPSRGSADTQYF	TRBV28	TRBJ2-3	NA	NA
TGTGCCAGCAGGCCGGACGGGGGGTACACTGAAGCTTTCTTT	CASRPDGGYTEAFF	TRBV2	TRBJ1-1	NA	NA
TGCGCCAGCAGCCAAGCTGTATTAGCGGAACGACCCTACGAGCAGTACTTC	CASSQAVLAERPYEQYF	TRBV4-3	TRBJ2-7	once	NA
TGTGCCAGTAGTACCTTTGGCCGCCCGGCTTTCTTT	CASSTFGRPAFF	TRBV19	TRBJ1-1	NA	NA
TGTGCCAGAAGCTTCTGGCAGAACCCGGGACAGGGGTTAAGGGATGAGCAGTTCTTC	CARSFWQNPGQGLRDEQFF	TRBV5-3	TRBJ2-1	NA	TRBD1
TGTGCCAGCAGCGAGGGACCGGGACAGGGGAGCTCCTATAATTCACCCCTCCACTTT	CASSEGPGQGSSYNSPLHF	TRBV9	TRBJ1-6	NA	TRBD1
TGTGCCAGCAGCTTAGGTGCTAGCGGGAGGGCCGGGGAGCTGTTTTTT	CASSLGASGRAGELFF	TRBV11-2	TRBJ2-2	NA	TRBD2
TGTGCCAGCAGACCACTAGCGGGAGCCTCCTACGAGCAGTACTTC	CASRPLAGASYEQYF	TRBV28	TRBJ2-7	once	TRBD2
TGTGCCAGCAGTGAAGCTAGCGGGAGCTCCTACGAGCAGTACTTC	CASSEASGSSYEQYF	TRBV6-1	TRBJ2-7	NA	TRBD2
TGTGCCAGCAGCTTAAGTACAGGGGGAAACACCATATATTTT	CASSLSTGGNTIYF	TRBV11-2	TRBJ1-3	NA	NA
TGCGCCAGCAGCAGACAGGGGGACACCGGGGAGCTGTTTTTT	CASSRQGDTGELFF	TRBV5-1	TRBJ2-2	NA	TRBD1
TGTGCCAGCAGATACTCCCGGCACAATACAGGAAACACTGAAGCTTTCTTT	CASRYSRHNTGNTEAFF	TRBV27	TRBJ1-1	NA	NA